This T cell receptor beta chain derives from a study of T cells after somatic rescue of genetic block. Germline values: CDR1 SGHRS, CDR2 YFSETQ. V was cut by 0 bases and J by 0 bases, with 22 bases left in between. The CDR3 is 19 residues long. Assay: immunoSEQ multiplex PCR; the TCRdb copy retains only in-frame clones and omits some. The table records more than 10,000 clones, approximately 81% of them present only once. The V gene is TRBV5-1, the J gene TRBJ2-7; tentatively, D is TRBD2 (6 bases). The receptor's source is a boy between 10 and 17 years old. The sequencing sample was made of peripheral blood mononuclear cells (PBMCs). The CDR3 loop is CASSLGWRGSTTSSYEQYF. The CDR3 DNA is TGCGCCAGCAGCTTGGGTTGGCGGGGATCCACTACCAGCTCCTACGAGCAGTACTTC.